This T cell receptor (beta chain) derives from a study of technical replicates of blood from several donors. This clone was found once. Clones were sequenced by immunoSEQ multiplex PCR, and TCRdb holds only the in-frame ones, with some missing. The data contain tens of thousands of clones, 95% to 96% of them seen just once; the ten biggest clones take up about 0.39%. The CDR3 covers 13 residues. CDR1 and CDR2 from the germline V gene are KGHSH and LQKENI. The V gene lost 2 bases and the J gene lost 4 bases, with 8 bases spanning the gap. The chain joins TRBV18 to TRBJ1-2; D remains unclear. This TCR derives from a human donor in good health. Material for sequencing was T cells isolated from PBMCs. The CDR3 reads CASSPTGAYGYTF. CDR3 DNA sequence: TGTGCCAGCTCACCAACCGGAGCCTATGGCTACACCTTC. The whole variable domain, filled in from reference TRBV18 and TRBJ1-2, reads NAGVMQNPRHLVRRRGQEARLRCSPMKGHSHVYWYRQLPEEGLKFMVYLQKENIIDESGMPKERFSAEFPKEGPSILRIQQVVRGDSAAYFCASSPTGAYGYTFGSGTRLTVV.